The sequence of this TCR beta chain was determined in a study of blood T cell repertoires in COVID-19. At the level of the study: Italy, Spain and the United States were the sources of the convalescent and acute COVID-19 samples. PBMCs, B-cell-depleted T cells, or T cells provided the cDNA or gDNA that made up the material.

Original handling: Estimation of nucleated cell counts was performed using reference gene primer amplification. The repertoire was sequenced with immunoSEQ multiplex PCR; TCRdb's copy has only in-frame clones and lacks some. D and trimming come from the DNA, and the V and J calls and clone size come from that table. There are roughly 120,000 clones in the sample; roughly 90% occur only once, and 7.7% lies in the top ten. The CDR3 loop spans 14 amino acids. Looked up from germline, CDR1 is MDHEN and CDR2 is SYDVKM. The ends lost 3 bases at V and 8 bases at J; junction bases unmatched: 6. The sequence derives from a human donor in a cohort sampled during active COVID-19. V usage is TRBV28 and J usage is TRBJ2-1; TRBD2 matches at 8 bases. The sample consisted of peripheral blood. CDR3 bases: TGTGCCAGCAGTTTGCCGGGGGGGCCGGATGAGCAGTTCTTC. Protein: CASSLPGGPDEQFF.